These 9 T cell receptor beta chains share one sample of origin, sequenced in a study of shared clonotypes between healthy human individuals. TCRdb's copy holds only in-frame clones and misses some; the assay was immunoSEQ multiplex PCR. The sample yields 2 million to 3 million clones, over 85% seen once. The sequenced sample was naive CD4+ T cells from PBMCs. This sample's subset: CD45RA+ positively selected. All receptors derive from a young man in good health. Some clones in this sample may be carry-over from other donors' samples.

This sequence joins TRBV28 and TRBJ1-3; D may be TRBD1 (5 bases). CDR1 and CDR2 from the germline V gene are MDHEN and SYDVKM. The CDR3 has 16 amino acids. Trimming pared 0 bases from V and 0 bases from J, leaving 9 bases between. The CDR3 here is CASSLWRGSSGNTIYF. The CDR3 DNA reads as TGTGCCAGCAGTTTATGGCGGGGGTCCTCTGGAAACACCATATATTTT.

The J gene is TRBJ1-4, the V gene TRBV14; maybe TRBD1 (5 bases). Germline V gene data show CDR1 as SGHDN and CDR2 as FVKESK. Trimming removed 0 bases from V and 8 bases from J, with 13 bases in between. The CDR3 length is 15 residues. DNA for the CDR3: TGTGCCAGCAGCCAAGAGCGCAGGGCCGACGAAAAACTGTTTTTT. Its translation: CASSQERRADEKLFF.

About this clone: This same CDR3 is encoded by further DNA sequences in the sample. V usage is TRBV5-1 and J usage is TRBJ2-1; TRBD2 agrees at 11 bases. CDR3 size: 15 residues. The junction had 3 bases not matched to a gene; V was cut back by 0 bases and J by 7 bases. Germline V gene lookup returns CDR1 SGHRS and CDR2 YFSETQ. CDR3 amino acids: CASSLELAGVNEQFF. The DNA for the CDR3 is TGCGCCAGCAGCTTGGAACTAGCGGGAGTGAATGAGCAGTTCTTC.

The chain employs TRBV4-1 and TRBJ1-2, with 7 bases identical to TRBD1. The V gene end was trimmed by 4 bases and the J gene end by 7 bases; junction bases not matched to a gene: 6. The CDR3 spans 13 residues. The V gene's germline CDR1 is MGHRA and CDR2 YSYEKL. The CDR3 DNA sequence: TGCGCCAGCAGCCGAACGACAGGGCCTGGCTACACCTTC. Translation gives CASSRTTGPGYTF.

This chain joins TRBV6-1 and TRBJ2-3; D gene uncertain. The CDR3 has 15 amino acids. Germline CDR1 reads MNHNS; CDR2 reads SASEGT. Trimming shortened V by 1 base and J by 6 bases, and 14 bases separated the two germline ends. CDR3 amino acids: CASSEGPRVGDTQYF. The CDR3 DNA is TGTGCCAGCAGTGAAGGGCCAAGAGTTGGGGATACGCAGTATTTT.

The chain uses TRBV18 and TRBJ2-7; the D is unclear. Trimming pared 3 bases from V and 2 bases from J, leaving 17 bases between. Germline V gene sequence: CDR1 KGHSH, CDR2 LQKENI. This CDR3 has 16 amino acids. The CDR3 loop reads CASSPPVPGRTYEQYF. In DNA, the CDR3 is TGTGCCAGCTCACCTCCTGTTCCGGGTCGGACCTACGAGCAGTACTTC.

In this sample, this clone turned up a few times. J is TRBJ1-1 and V is TRBV30, with a weak D call TRBD1 (6 bases). Looked up from germline, CDR1 is GTSNPN and CDR2 is SVGIG (reference sequence). V was clipped by 0 bases and J by 4 bases, with 12 bases between them. There are 14 residues in the CDR3. As DNA, the CDR3 is TGTGCCTGGAGTGTACTACAGGGCTTCACTGAAGCTTTCTTT. It is translated as CAWSVLQGFTEAFF.

The J gene is TRBJ2-7, the V gene TRBV9; 10 bases are shared with TRBD2. V was pared by 7 bases and J by 3 bases, with 7 bases of the junction left unmatched. The CDR3 length is 14 residues. The germline V gene encodes CDR1 SGDLS and CDR2 YYNGEE. This CDR3 reads CASGPSGRGYEQYF. CDR3 DNA: TGTGCCAGCGGACCTAGCGGGAGAGGCTACGAGCAGTACTTC. Looking up the rest from reference TRBV9 and TRBJ2-7 gives the full variable domain: DSGVTQTPKHLITATGQRVTLRCSPRSGDLSVYWYQQSLDQGLQFLIQYYNGEERAKGNILERFSAQQFPDLHSELNLSSLELGDSALYFCASGPSGRGYEQYFGPGTRLTVT.

CDR3 bases: TGTGCCAGCAGACGACGACAGATCCAGCCCCAGCATTTT. It yields the protein CASRRRQIQPQHF. The chain employs TRBV28 and TRBJ1-5; maybe TRBD1 (5 bases). The germline V gene encodes CDR1 MDHEN and CDR2 SYDVKM. There are 13 residues in the CDR3. V lost 6 bases and J lost 7, with 13 bases in between.